This T cell receptor beta chain was recorded in a study of CD8+ T cells in alopecia areata. Extraction of RNA preceded its reverse transcription into cDNA, which served as the sequencing template. Using immunoSEQ multiplex PCR, the repertoire was profiled, and TCRdb retains in-frame clones only, with some absent. The data contain fewer than 250,000 clones, about 64% of them seen just once; the ten biggest clones take up more than 3.5%. Treatment here: oral pan-JAK inhibitor, 5-10 mg twice daily. CDR1 is SNHLY and CDR2 is FYNNEI in the germline V gene. V shed 4 bases and J 6 bases; nucleotides not matched to a gene: 7. The CDR3 consists of 15 residues.

This clonotype originated in a human donor with alopecia areata. This rearrangement joins TRBV2 to TRBJ2-1; TRBD1 agrees at 9 bases. This specimen was CD4+ T cells sorted from blood, taken at week 4, from a patient treated with tofacitinib. The CDR3 loop reads CASSGGQGKGNEQFF. The CDR3 bases are TGTGCCAGCAGTGGGGGACAGGGAAAGGGCAATGAGCAGTTCTTC.